The TCR beta chain described here comes from a study of cytomegalovirus exposure and HLA in healthy donors. Across the study: Out of about 179 million T cells, an earlier analysis found 117 million unique TCR beta sequences in total. Study-wide findings and caveats: In vitro data verified three CMV-associated chains as specific for CMV antigens.

With regard to this clone: Its antigen is not identified.

The CDR3 runs 17 residues. The germline V gene has CDR1 LNHDA and CDR2 SQIVND (reference sequence). V was clipped by 4 bases and J by 2 bases; unmatched bases: 14. Likely unrecorded immune exposures existed in these nominally healthy donors. The PCR made use of 60 Vbeta and 13 Jbeta primers. Clones were sequenced by immunoSEQ multiplex PCR, and TCRdb holds only the in-frame ones, with some missing. The profile shows about 120,000 clones, 82% of them singletons. The chain links TRBV19 to TRBJ2-7; 7 positions match TRBD1. This TCR was sampled from a male donor in good health and CMV-seropositive. Sequenced sample: PBMCs. The CDR3 bases are TGTGCCAGTAGTACACACCAGCGTGGGACAGCCGCCTACGAGCAGTACTTC. Protein: CASSTHQRGTAAYEQYF.